This T cell receptor (beta chain) was sequenced in a study of glioma-infiltrating T cells after dendritic cell vaccination. Study summary: Glioblastoma patients came from Phase I and II dendritic cell vaccination trials. The vaccine used monocyte-derived dendritic cells pulsed overnight with autologous tumor lysate.

The length of the CDR3 is 15 residues. Germline V gives CDR1 MNHEY, CDR2 SVGAGI. The V end lost 2 bases, the J end lost 1 base, and 9 bases lay between the germline ends. Here immunoSEQ multiplex PCR was the method, and the copy in TCRdb shows in-frame clones only, minus some. The sample yields about 92,000 clones, just over 85% seen once. This chain uses TRBV6-5 with TRBJ1-5; D is undetermined. The origin of this receptor is a human donor with glioblastoma. The specimen comprised blood, sampled before dendritic cell vaccination. CDR3 loop: CASSYGSESNQPQHF. CDR3 nucleotides: TGTGCCAGCAGTTACGGCAGCGAAAGCAATCAGCCCCAGCATTTT.